The rows below give T cell receptor beta chains drawn from one sample of a study of blood T cell repertoires in COVID-19. This table comes from immunoSEQ multiplex PCR, and its TCRdb copy is limited to in-frame clones, with some not included. This repertoire shows 140,000 or so clones, around 84% found once; its top ten account for under 5.5%. Material: peripheral blood. These receptors originate from a human donor in a cohort sampled during active COVID-19. Both conserved end residues are part of each CDR3. D genes are given only for firm matches. Where a row states a size, it is once, few, many or the class of an expanded clone; other rows omit it.

d_gene: TRBD1; j_gene: TRBJ1-2; abundance: NA; v_gene: TRBV7-3; CDR3nt: TGTGCCAGCAGCTTAGGCGGGACAGATAACTATGGCTACACCTTC; CDR3aa: CASSLGGTDNYGYTF
d_gene: TRBD1; j_gene: TRBJ2-7; abundance: NA; v_gene: TRBV5-4; CDR3nt: TGTGCCAGCAGCTTGAGTGTCGGGACAGGGATCTACGAGCAGTACTTC; CDR3aa: CASSLSVGTGIYEQYF
d_gene: NA; j_gene: TRBJ1-5; abundance: few; v_gene: TRBV10-3; CDR3nt: TGTGCCACAGGGGATAGCAATCAGCCCCAGCATTTT; CDR3aa: CATGDSNQPQHF
d_gene: TRBD2; j_gene: TRBJ2-5; abundance: NA; v_gene: TRBV7-9; CDR3nt: TGTGCCAGCAGCTTATCTAGCGGGGAGACCCAGTACTTC; CDR3aa: CASSLSSGETQYF
d_gene: NA; j_gene: TRBJ2-7; abundance: NA; v_gene: TRBV11-3; CDR3nt: TGTGCCAGCAGCTTAGATCACAGGGACTACGAGCAGTACTTC; CDR3aa: CASSLDHRDYEQYF
d_gene: NA; j_gene: TRBJ2-3; abundance: NA; v_gene: TRBV29-1; CDR3nt: TGCAGCGTTGAAGTAGGGGGGGGCACAGATACGCAGTATTTT; CDR3aa: CSVEVGGGTDTQYF
d_gene: NA; j_gene: TRBJ1-2; abundance: NA; v_gene: TRBV3-1/TRBV3-2; CDR3nt: TGTGCCAGCAGCCAAGTCGGTGGCTACACCTTC; CDR3aa: CASSQVGGYTF
d_gene: NA; j_gene: TRBJ1-2; abundance: once; v_gene: TRBV12-3/TRBV12-4; CDR3nt: TGTGCCAGCAGTTTGTCCGGGGAAAGGGGCTACACCTTC; CDR3aa: CASSLSGERGYTF
d_gene: NA; j_gene: TRBJ1-6; abundance: NA; v_gene: TRBV9; CDR3nt: TGTGCCAGCAGCGTAGGTCCACAGGCCCCCTCACCCCTCCACTTT; CDR3aa: CASSVGPQAPSPLHF
d_gene: TRBD1; j_gene: TRBJ1-2; abundance: NA; v_gene: TRBV5-1; CDR3nt: TGCGCCAGCAGCTTCGACAGGGGCTATGGCTACACCTTC; CDR3aa: CASSFDRGYGYTF
d_gene: NA; j_gene: TRBJ2-2; abundance: many; v_gene: TRBV6-5; CDR3nt: TGTGCCAGCAGTTCCGCGCCAACTACCGGGGAGCTGTTTTTT; CDR3aa: CASSSAPTTGELFF
d_gene: NA; j_gene: TRBJ1-4; abundance: NA; v_gene: TRBV29-1; CDR3nt: TGCAGCGTTGACCCAGGGGATGGGTCTGAAAAACTGTTTTTT; CDR3aa: CSVDPGDGSEKLFF
d_gene: TRBD2; j_gene: TRBJ2-1; abundance: NA; v_gene: TRBV7-8; CDR3nt: TGTGCCAGCAGCTTAGGACTAGCGGGAGCAGAAGATGAGCAGTTCTTC; CDR3aa: CASSLGLAGAEDEQFF
d_gene: NA; j_gene: TRBJ1-5; abundance: few; v_gene: TRBV4-1; CDR3nt: TGCGCCAGCAGCCAAACAGGAGCTAGCAATCAGCCCCAGCATTTT; CDR3aa: CASSQTGASNQPQHF
d_gene: TRBD1; j_gene: TRBJ2-3; abundance: NA; v_gene: TRBV6-5; CDR3nt: TGTGCCAGCAGCGGACAGGCAAGCACAGATACGCAGTATTTT; CDR3aa: CASSGQASTDTQYF
d_gene: NA; j_gene: TRBJ2-3; abundance: NA; v_gene: TRBV4-1; CDR3nt: TGCGCCAGCAGCCAAGAGGCCTGGGGGCAAACAGATACGCAGTATTTT; CDR3aa: CASSQEAWGQTDTQYF
d_gene: TRBD1; j_gene: TRBJ1-1; abundance: once; v_gene: TRBV6-1; CDR3nt: TGTGCCAGCAGTGAAGCGAGGACAGGGGGAGCTTTCTTT; CDR3aa: CASSEARTGGAFF
d_gene: TRBD1; j_gene: TRBJ1-1; abundance: NA; v_gene: TRBV6-6; CDR3nt: TGTGCCAGCAGCCCGGACAGGGGCGGCGAAGCTTTCTTT; CDR3aa: CASSPDRGGEAFF
d_gene: NA; j_gene: TRBJ2-6; abundance: NA; v_gene: TRBV7-3; CDR3nt: TGTGCCAGCAGCCCCACGTCCAAGCCCCTCTCTGGGGCCAACGTCCTGACTTTC; CDR3aa: CASSPTSKPLSGANVLTF
d_gene: TRBD1; j_gene: TRBJ1-5; abundance: NA; v_gene: TRBV12-3/TRBV12-4; CDR3nt: TGTGCCAGCAGCGGGACAGGGGGCCAGCCCCAGCATTTT; CDR3aa: CASSGTGGQPQHF
d_gene: TRBD1; j_gene: TRBJ1-5; abundance: few; v_gene: TRBV28; CDR3nt: TGTGCCAGCAGTTCACCGGGACAGGGGAGAGGCAATCAGCCCCAGCATTTT; CDR3aa: CASSSPGQGRGNQPQHF
d_gene: NA; j_gene: TRBJ2-3; abundance: NA; v_gene: TRBV21-1; CDR3nt: TGTGCCAGCAGCAAAGAGGGACTAGCGGGAGGACGGACAGATACGCAGTATTTT; CDR3aa: CASSKEGLAGGRTDTQYF
d_gene: NA; j_gene: TRBJ1-3; abundance: NA; v_gene: TRBV7-9; CDR3nt: TGTGCCAGCAGCTTGGGACACGCCGGCAACACCATATATTTT; CDR3aa: CASSLGHAGNTIYF
d_gene: NA; j_gene: TRBJ1-3; abundance: NA; v_gene: TRBV11-2; CDR3nt: TGTGCCAGCAGCTTATCTGCAGGGGATGGAAACACCATATATTTT; CDR3aa: CASSLSAGDGNTIYF
d_gene: NA; j_gene: TRBJ1-2; abundance: NA; v_gene: TRBV12-2; CDR3nt: TGTGCAAGTCGCCGCGACAGGGGGACCCCAAACTATGGCTACACCTTC; CDR3aa: CASRRDRGTPNYGYTF
d_gene: NA; j_gene: TRBJ2-7; abundance: NA; v_gene: TRBV10-1; CDR3nt: TGCGCCAGCAGTGAGTCAGTCTTCGGGGGGCCCTACGAGCAGTACTTC; CDR3aa: CASSESVFGGPYEQYF
d_gene: TRBD1; j_gene: TRBJ2-6; abundance: NA; v_gene: TRBV5-5; CDR3nt: TGTGCCAGCAGCTTAGGGGACAGGGGTTCCTCTGGGGCCAACGTCCTGACTTTC; CDR3aa: CASSLGDRGSSGANVLTF
d_gene: TRBD1; j_gene: TRBJ1-2; abundance: NA; v_gene: TRBV7-9; CDR3nt: TGTGCCAGCAGCTTAGGATCTCCAGGGGGGACGGCGTTGGGCTATGGCTACACCTTC; CDR3aa: CASSLGSPGGTALGYGYTF
d_gene: NA; j_gene: TRBJ2-1; abundance: NA; v_gene: TRBV7-3; CDR3nt: TGTGCCAGCAGCTTATCAGCAGGGAGGAATGATGAGCAGTTCTTC; CDR3aa: CASSLSAGRNDEQFF
d_gene: NA; j_gene: TRBJ1-4; abundance: NA; v_gene: TRBV10-3; CDR3nt: TGTGCCATCAGCGGCGGAGGGGTAAATGAAAAACTGTTTTTT; CDR3aa: CAISGGGVNEKLFF
d_gene: NA; j_gene: TRBJ2-7; abundance: NA; v_gene: TRBV28; CDR3nt: TGTGCCAGCAGACCCACCTCAGGATGGGAGCAGTACTTC; CDR3aa: CASRPTSGWEQYF
d_gene: NA; j_gene: TRBJ2-5; abundance: NA; v_gene: TRBV2; CDR3nt: TGTGCCAGCAGTCCCCTGGGGGGGACAGGCCAAGAGACCCAGTACTTC; CDR3aa: CASSPLGGTGQETQYF
d_gene: TRBD1; j_gene: TRBJ2-1; abundance: NA; v_gene: TRBV27; CDR3nt: TGTGCCAGCAGTTCCGGACAGGCCGGGTACAATGAGCAGTTCTTC; CDR3aa: CASSSGQAGYNEQFF
d_gene: TRBD2; j_gene: TRBJ2-1; abundance: NA; v_gene: TRBV29-1; CDR3nt: TGCAGCATCACTAGTCCGGGGGCAATTTCTAGCGGGAGATCCTACAATGAGCAGTTCTTC; CDR3aa: CSITSPGAISSGRSYNEQFF
d_gene: NA; j_gene: TRBJ1-6; abundance: NA; v_gene: TRBV3-1/TRBV3-2; CDR3nt: TGTGCCAGCAGCCCCTCTCGCCAGGGGCTGGGTAATTCACCCCTCCACTTT; CDR3aa: CASSPSRQGLGNSPLHF
d_gene: NA; j_gene: TRBJ2-3; abundance: NA; v_gene: TRBV4-2; CDR3nt: TGTGCCAGCAGCCAAGGACAATTCCGTGGGGGGGCCCCAGATACGCAGTATTTT; CDR3aa: CASSQGQFRGGAPDTQYF
d_gene: NA; j_gene: TRBJ1-4; abundance: NA; v_gene: TRBV7-9; CDR3nt: TGTGCCAGCAGTCGTCTCACGGGATTTGGGGAAAAACTGTTTTTT; CDR3aa: CASSRLTGFGEKLFF
d_gene: NA; j_gene: TRBJ1-1; abundance: NA; v_gene: TRBV24-1; CDR3nt: TGTGCCGCCCGGGACACGAACACTGAAGCTTTCTTT; CDR3aa: CAARDTNTEAFF
d_gene: NA; j_gene: TRBJ1-1; abundance: NA; v_gene: TRBV28; CDR3nt: TGTGCCAGCATACTCGGACAGCCGAACACTGAAGCTTTCTTT; CDR3aa: CASILGQPNTEAFF
d_gene: NA; j_gene: TRBJ2-7; abundance: NA; v_gene: TRBV28; CDR3nt: TGTGCCAGCAGTCCAGGGGTCTACGAGCAGTACTTC; CDR3aa: CASSPGVYEQYF
d_gene: TRBD1; j_gene: TRBJ1-6; abundance: NA; v_gene: TRBV7-2; CDR3nt: TGTGCCAGCAGCAAGGGGACAGTCTATAATTCACCCCTCCACTTT; CDR3aa: CASSKGTVYNSPLHF
d_gene: TRBD1; j_gene: TRBJ1-2; abundance: NA; v_gene: TRBV5-1; CDR3nt: TGCGCCAGCAGCTCGGACAGGGGGTTAGGTGGCTACACCTTC; CDR3aa: CASSSDRGLGGYTF
d_gene: TRBD1; j_gene: TRBJ1-4; abundance: NA; v_gene: TRBV9; CDR3nt: TGTGCCAGCAGCGTCACAGGGGGAGTTGAAAAACTGTTTTTT; CDR3aa: CASSVTGGVEKLFF